A single sample gave rise to the 31 T cell receptor beta chains below, sequenced in a study of cytomegalovirus exposure and HLA in healthy donors. Method: immunoSEQ multiplex PCR; TCRdb's copy keeps in-frame clones and lacks some. The table records roughly 86,000 clones, approximately 95% of them present only once. The sample was PBMCs. These TCRs come from a man between 18 and 29 years old in good health and CMV-seropositive.

This clone was recorded only once. This chain uses TRBV27 with TRBJ2-1; no reliable D call. Trimming removed 5 bases at V and 7 bases at J, with 6 bases between. CDR1 and CDR2 (germline): MNHEY, SMNVEV (reference sequence). This CDR3 region has 11 residues. The CDR3 protein is CASSPGNEQFF. The CDR3 DNA sequence: TGTGCCAGCAGTCCCGGGAATGAGCAGTTCTTC.

In its sample, this clone was seen once. The J gene is TRBJ1-1, the V gene TRBV7-9; D unresolved. The length of the CDR3 is 14 residues. V lost 0 bases to trimming and J lost 4 bases, with 9 bases between them. CDR1 SEHNR and CDR2 FQNEAQ come from the germline V gene (reference sequence). The chain's CDR3 is CASSLAQTGTEAFF. The DNA for the CDR3 is TGTGCCAGCAGCTTAGCGCAGACGGGCACTGAAGCTTTCTTT.

V and J are TRBV19 and TRBJ1-1; TRBD1 might be the D (5 bases). The ends were cut back, 5 bases at V and 1 base at J, with 14 bases in the middle. Germline CDR1 and CDR2: LNHDA and SQIVND (reference sequence). This CDR3 comprises 15 residues. CDR3 nucleotide sequence: TGTGCCAGTAGTTCTCGCGGGACGGGGAACACTGAAGCTTTCTTT. As protein: CASSSRGTGNTEAFF. Full variable domain (missing parts from reference TRBV19 and TRBJ1-1): DGGITQSPKYLFRKEGQNVTLSCEQNLNHDAMYWYRQDPGQGLRLIYYSQIVNDFQKGDIAEGYSVSREKKESFPLTVTSAQKNPTAFYLCASSSRGTGNTEAFFGQGTRLTVV.

The gene calls are TRBV29-1 and TRBJ2-7; 12 positions match TRBD1. V lost 7 bases, J lost 6 bases, and 10 bases stayed unmatched. CDR3 size: 14 residues. Germline V gene data show CDR1 as SQVTM and CDR2 as ANQGSEA. The CDR3 DNA follows: TGCAGCGCCCTCCCGGGACAGGGGGCGTTCGAGCAGTACTTC. This encodes CSALPGQGAFEQYF.

The V gene is TRBV7-9, the J gene TRBJ2-2; D might be TRBD1 (7 bases). Trimming left V 4 bases short and J 4 bases short, with 19 bases between. The length of the CDR3 is 17 residues. Germline CDR1 and CDR2: SEHNR and FQNEAQ (reference sequence). The CDR3 is CASSYRDRPGGTGELFF. Here the CDR3 DNA reads TGTGCCAGCAGCTATCGGGACAGACCCGGGGGCACCGGGGAGCTGTTTTTT.

The rearrangement links TRBV5-1 to TRBJ1-2; TRBD1 matches at 10 bases. V gave up 0 bases and J gave up 8 bases; unmatched junction bases: 1. Germline CDR1 is SGHRS and CDR2 is YFSETQ. The CDR3 totals 13 residues. The CDR3 DNA is TGCGCCAGCAGCTTGGGGGACAGGGGCGGCTACACCTTC. Protein: CASSLGDRGGYTF.

This clone occurred a few times. The chain combines TRBV2 with TRBJ2-7; TRBD1 is a possible D gene (5 bases). The CDR3 sequence is 14 residues long. Germline loops: CDR1 SNHLY, CDR2 FYNNEI. V was trimmed by 3 bases and J by 2 bases, leaving 11 bases between them. CDR3 sequence (DNA): TGTGCCAGCAGTGAGGGGCAGCCTACCTACGAGCAGTACTTC. It specifies CASSEGQPTYEQYF.

The gene calls are TRBV14 and TRBJ2-1; no definite D call. This CDR3 is built from 13 residues. V shed 4 bases and J shed 4 bases, with 8 bases lying between them. Germline V gives CDR1 SGHDN, CDR2 FVKESK. The CDR3, as DNA: TGTGCCAGCAGCCTCGCCGGGTACAATGAGCAGTTCTTC. Protein product: CASSLAGYNEQFF.

The J gene is TRBJ1-4, the V gene TRBV7-9, with D possibly matching TRBD1 (6 bases). The V end lost 5 bases, the J end lost 4 bases, and 14 bases lay between the germline ends. The CDR3 spans 15 residues. The germline gives CDR1 SEHNR, CDR2 FQNEAQ (reference sequence). The CDR3 DNA reads TGTGCCAGCAGCCGCACGGCAGGGGTTAATGAAAAACTGTTTTTT. It encodes CASSRTAGVNEKLFF.

The rearrangement uses TRBV19 and TRBJ1-2, with D maybe TRBD1 (6 bases). Trimming shortened V by 5 bases and J by 0 bases, and 16 bases separated the two germline ends. The germline CDR1 and CDR2 sequences are LNHDA and SQIVND (reference sequence). The CDR3 is 16 amino acids. The CDR3 reads CASSVNPGQTNYGYTF. In DNA, the CDR3 is TGTGCCAGTAGTGTCAATCCCGGACAGACTAACTATGGCTACACCTTC.

This clone appeared a single time. V and J are TRBV7-3 and TRBJ2-2, with TRBD2 identical over 9 bases. After removal of 5 bases from V and 6 bases from J, the junction contained 13 bases not matched to a gene. The germline V gene has CDR1 SGHTA and CDR2 FQGTGA. The CDR3 is 17 amino acids. The DNA for the CDR3 is TGTGCCAGCAGCCTAAGCCCCGGGACTAGCCTCCCCGGGGAGCTGTTTTTT. Protein: CASSLSPGTSLPGELFF. The full variable domain, with the rest looked up from reference TRBV7-3 and TRBJ2-2, is GAGVSQTPSNKVTEKGKYVELRCDPISGHTALYWYRQSLGQGPEFLIYFQGTGAADDSGLPNDRFFAVRPEGSVSTLKIQRTERGDSAVYLCASSLSPGTSLPGELFFGEGSRLTVL.

The chain is built from TRBV19 and TRBJ2-1; 7 nucleotides match TRBD2. The CDR3 consists of 11 residues. Germline V CDR1 and CDR2: LNHDA, SQIVND (reference sequence). V trimming: 10 bases; J trimming: 8 bases; junction bases outside the gene matches: 5. The CDR3, as DNA: TGTGCCACGACGGGGGGATATGAGCAGTTCTTC. The encoded protein is CATTGGYEQFF.

In its sample, this clone was seen a few times. This rearrangement joins TRBV27 to TRBJ2-7; D is possibly TRBD2 (6 bases). The V end lost 7 bases, the J end lost 4 bases, and 29 bases lay between the germline ends. This CDR3 has 18 residues. Germline assignment: CDR1 MNHEY and CDR2 SMNVEV (reference sequence). Here the CDR3 reads CASIGLKKEGTMGYEQYF. CDR3 DNA: TGTGCCAGCATTGGTCTGAAGAAGGAGGGAACGATGGGTTACGAGCAGTACTTC.

The chain has TRBV9 and TRBJ2-1; D is undetermined. CDR1 is SGDLS, CDR2 YYNGEE, per germline. V lost 4 bases and J lost 4, with 12 bases in between. The CDR3 extends over 14 amino acids. As DNA, the CDR3 is TGTGCCAGCAGCTCCGGTACCGGTTACAATGAGCAGTTCTTC. Translated, it gives CASSSGTGYNEQFF.

The chain employs TRBV7-9 and TRBJ2-2; D remains unclear. V lost 4 bases and J lost 2, with 17 bases in between. CDR3 length equals 17 residues. The germline CDR1 and CDR2 sequences are SEHNR and FQNEAQ (reference sequence). The chain's CDR3 is CASSSAALLLNTGELFF. The CDR3 region has the DNA TGTGCCAGCAGCTCGGCAGCGCTGCTCCTAAACACCGGGGAGCTGTTTTTT.

This chain links TRBV6-5 with TRBJ1-1, with D tentatively TRBD1 (6 bases). V was pared by 6 bases and J by 5 bases, with 16 bases between. Germline V gene sequence: CDR1 MNHEY, CDR2 SVGAGI. The CDR3 consists of 14 residues. DNA of the CDR3: TGTGCCAGCAGCCTCAGGGGCGGGGGGACTGAAGCTTTCTTT. Translating it yields CASSLRGGGTEAFF.

The J gene is TRBJ1-2, the V gene TRBV18, with D maybe TRBD1 (5 bases). The V gene's germline CDR1 is KGHSH and CDR2 LQKENI. The CDR3 is made up of 15 amino acids. With 0 bases removed from V and 5 bases from J, the gap between germline ends came to 13 bases. The CDR3 spells CASSPPTLGGYGYTF. CDR3 DNA: TGTGCCAGCTCACCACCGACTTTGGGGGGTTATGGCTACACCTTC.

J is TRBJ2-1 and V is TRBV5-1; a weak D match, TRBD1 (5 bases). The V and J ends lost 2 bases and 4 bases respectively, with 16 bases between them. Germline CDR1 SGHRS, CDR2 YFSETQ. The CDR3 length is 16 residues. The CDR3 loop is CASSFGPRADYNEQFF. In DNA, the CDR3 is TGCGCCAGCAGCTTTGGCCCCAGGGCGGATTACAATGAGCAGTTCTTC.

The chain couples TRBV28 to TRBJ1-2; D gene ambiguous. The ends were cut back, 1 base at V and 7 bases at J, with 13 bases in the middle. The CDR3 covers 14 residues. CDR1 is MDHEN, CDR2 SYDVKM, per germline. The CDR3, as DNA: TGTGCCAGCAGTTTATCCGTTATCGTTTTTGGCTACACCTTC. Translated, it gives CASSLSVIVFGYTF.

This chain uses TRBV5-4 with TRBJ2-2; D is unclear. V gave up 2 bases and J gave up 4 bases, with 9 bases separating them. The CDR3 runs 14 residues. The germline gives CDR1 SGHNT, CDR2 YYREEE (reference sequence). CDR3 sequence (DNA): TGTGCCAGCAGCTTCGTTCAGTTCACCGGGGAGCTGTTTTTT. As protein: CASSFVQFTGELFF. Full variable domain (outside the CDR3, taken from reference TRBV5-4 and TRBJ2-2): ETGVTQSPTHLIKTRGQQVTLRCSSQSGHNTVSWYQQALGQGPQFIFQYYREEENGRGNFPPRFSGLQFPNYSSELNVNALELDDSALYLCASSFVQFTGELFFGEGSRLTVL.

The table lists this clone with a count of one. The J gene is TRBJ2-7, the V gene TRBV5-1; D not resolved. CDR3 length equals 14 residues. The germline gives CDR1 SGHRS, CDR2 YFSETQ. V lost 6 bases and J 1 base, leaving 14 bases between the germline ends. CDR3 in DNA: TGCGCCAGCACCGATTCGCTGCGATCCTACGAGCAGTACTTC. Translation: CASTDSLRSYEQYF.

V gene TRBV6-5 combines with J gene TRBJ1-5, with unresolved D. Looked up from germline, CDR1 is MNHEY and CDR2 is SVGAGI. This CDR3 has 15 residues. V lost 6 bases to trimming and J lost 0 bases, with 12 bases between them. CDR3 region: CASRRGRGSNQPQHF. CDR3 nucleotide sequence: TGTGCCAGCAGACGAGGACGGGGTAGCAATCAGCCCCAGCATTTT.

The chain uses TRBV6-5 and TRBJ2-1; D remains ambiguous. The germline gives CDR1 MNHEY, CDR2 SVGAGI. CDR3 length: 14 residues. V gave up 5 bases and J gave up 0 bases, with 8 bases separating them. The CDR3 DNA reads TGTGCCAGCAGTCCTAAGAGCTCCTACAATGAGCAGTTCTTC. It translates to CASSPKSSYNEQFF.

V gene TRBV11-3 combines with J gene TRBJ2-7; D remains unclear. CDR1 and CDR2 from the germline V gene are SGHNT and YENEEA. This CDR3 spans 13 amino acids. V was pared by 4 bases and J by 2 bases, with 9 bases between. The CDR3 here is CASSSPETYEQYF. CDR3 bases: TGTGCCAGCAGCTCCCCAGAAACCTACGAGCAGTACTTC.

The chain couples TRBV6-5 to TRBJ1-2, with 8 bases lining up with TRBD1. V gave up 7 bases and J gave up 5 bases; unmatched junction bases: 3. This CDR3 has 12 amino acids. Germline lookup yields CDR1 MNHEY and CDR2 SVGAGI. CDR3 region: CASTQGAYGYTF. The DNA for the CDR3 is TGTGCCAGCACCCAGGGGGCTTATGGCTACACCTTC.

This clone came up once. The chain carries TRBV4-1 and TRBJ1-1, with a possible D match to TRBD1 (5 bases). From germline, CDR1 is MGHRA and CDR2 YSYEKL. The CDR3 is 16 amino acids. Trimming removed 3 bases at V and 4 bases at J, with 18 bases between. The CDR3 bases are TGCGCCAGCAGCCAGGAAACCCCAGGGTTTGGCACTGAAGCTTTCTTT. Amino acids: CASSQETPGFGTEAFF.

This chain joins TRBV7-6 and TRBJ1-1; perhaps TRBD1 as D (5 bases). Germline V gives CDR1 SGHVS, CDR2 FNYEAQ. Trimming pared 5 bases from V and 1 base from J, leaving 17 bases between. The CDR3 runs to 16 residues. CDR3 region: CASSRIPDISNTEAFF. The CDR3 nucleotides read TGTGCCAGCAGCCGGATCCCGGACATTTCGAACACTGAAGCTTTCTTT.

V is TRBV19 and J is TRBJ1-1, with D tentatively TRBD1 (6 bases). CDR3 length: 13 residues. Germline CDR1 reads LNHDA; CDR2 reads SQIVND (reference sequence). The ends were cut back, 6 bases at V and 5 bases at J, with 13 bases in the middle. The chain's CDR3 is CASSTSGETEAFF. CDR3 DNA sequence: TGTGCCAGTAGCACCTCAGGGGAAACTGAAGCTTTCTTT. The variable domain in full, completed from reference TRBV19 and TRBJ1-1, reads DGGITQSPKYLFRKEGQNVTLSCEQNLNHDAMYWYRQDPGQGLRLIYYSQIVNDFQKGDIAEGYSVSREKKESFPLTVTSAQKNPTAFYLCASSTSGETEAFFGQGTRLTVV.

The CDR3 here is CASSTDREGPDTQYF. CDR3 nucleotide sequence: TGTGCCAGTAGTACCGACAGGGAAGGTCCAGATACGCAGTATTTT. The chain uses TRBV19 and TRBJ2-3, with TRBD1 matching over 7 bases. The V and J ends lost 4 bases and 4 bases, in that order; junction bases with no gene match: 8. Per germline, CDR1 LNHDA and CDR2 SQIVND (reference sequence). The CDR3 is 15 amino acids.

CDR3 sequence (DNA): TGTGCCAGCAGCACGTGGACAGGGGGAAAAAACATTCAGTACTTC. This sequence encodes CASSTWTGGKNIQYF. The genes are TRBV5-6 and TRBJ2-4, with 10 bases matching TRBD1. The J segment lost 4 bases and the V segment lost 4 bases, leaving 5 bases of the junction unmatched. Germline V CDR1 and CDR2: SGHDT, YYEEEE. The CDR3 spans 15 residues. The entire variable domain, with the rest obtained from reference TRBV5-6 and TRBJ2-4, is as follows: DAGVTQSPTHLIKTRGQQVTLRCSPKSGHDTVSWYQQALGQGPQFIFQYYEEEERQRGNFPDRFSGHQFPNYSSELNVNALLLGDSALYLCASSTWTGGKNIQYFGAGTRLSVL.

The chain joins TRBV27 to TRBJ1-2; D might be TRBD1 (5 bases). Germline values: CDR1 MNHEY, CDR2 SMNVEV (reference sequence). This CDR3 comprises 13 residues. V lost 2 bases, J lost 6 bases, and 10 bases lay in between. The CDR3 coding sequence is TGTGCCAGCAGTTTACAGGGTTGGGATGGCTACACCTTC. It codes for CASSLQGWDGYTF.